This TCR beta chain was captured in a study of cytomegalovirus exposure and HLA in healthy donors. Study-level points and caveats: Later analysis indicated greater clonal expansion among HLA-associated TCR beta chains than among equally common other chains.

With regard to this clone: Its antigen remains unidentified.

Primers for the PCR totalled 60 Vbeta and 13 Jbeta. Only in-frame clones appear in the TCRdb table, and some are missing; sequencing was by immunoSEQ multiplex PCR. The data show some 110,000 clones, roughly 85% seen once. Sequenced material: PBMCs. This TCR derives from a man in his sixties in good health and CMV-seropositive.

CDR3 DNA: TGTGCCAGCAGCTTGGTGGCGAGACAGGGGGCGGCCTATGGCTACACCTTC. Its translation is CASSLVARQGAAYGYTF. This chain links TRBV5-4 with TRBJ1-2; 10 bases match TRBD1. This CDR3 has 17 residues. Germline V gene data show CDR1 as SGHNT and CDR2 as YYREEE (reference sequence). V lost 0 bases to trimming and J lost 4 bases; unmatched junction nucleotides: 9. The full variable domain, its missing parts supplied by reference TRBV5-4 and TRBJ1-2, is ETGVTQSPTHLIKTRGQQVTLRCSSQSGHNTVSWYQQALGQGPQFIFQYYREEENGRGNFPPRFSGLQFPNYSSELNVNALELDDSALYLCASSLVARQGAAYGYTFGSGTRLTVV.